This T cell receptor beta chain was obtained from a study of blood T cell repertoires in COVID-19 (dated by TCRdb to 2018 to 2020). Regarding the study in general: Collaborator samples came from the United States, Italy and Spain and covered acute and convalescent phases of COVID-19. The repertoires were released in a freely available public database meant as a resource for research on the immune response to SARS-CoV-2. Where available, HLA class I and class II types were obtained from metadata supplied by the sample provider rather than from assay-based typing. The dataset comprised deeply sampled blood TCRbeta repertoires from subjects exposed to, actively infected with, or recovered from COVID-19. The prospective study material was composed of cDNA or gDNA derived from T cells, B-cell-depleted T cells, or PBMCs. A de-identified subject ID, COVID-19 status, age in years and sex were almost always included in the sample metadata. Samples were obtained from the ongoing ImmuneRACE study (first 160 participants) and from over 1,000 subjects provided by 6 global collaborators.

The investigation overall reported the following: The quantity of clinical and demographic metadata differed by source and by participant and was supplied without curation.

TCRbeta CDR3 regions were amplified from genomic DNA using the immunoSEQ Assay, a bias-controlled multiplex PCR. In the authors' own workflow: Nucleated cell counts per sample were estimated from amplification of reference gene primers within the assay. To quantify the absolute abundance of each unique TCRbeta CDR3 rearrangement, sequence reads were collapsed and filtered. Productive Simpson clonality was computed per sample as the square root of Simpson's diversity index over productive rearrangements. This is the immuneACCESS table as TCRdb keeps it, with only in-frame sequences that have V and J called. A part of the clones is gone; compared with another copy, unresolved V genes explain less than half, and the rest is unexplained. V, J and clone size are those of that table, while D and trimming were read from the DNA. For this sample the table gives approximately 220,000 clones, of which 85% to 90% were detected only once. In total, the top ten clones hold roughly 2% of the sample.

Whole blood was collected in K2EDTA tubes by collaborating institutions according to the institutions' own protocols. Collaborator samples were shipped for TCRbeta analysis as frozen whole blood, isolated PBMCs, or DNA extracted from either sample type. About this clone: Its binding antigen is unknown. Qualities for individual bases were not recorded, and no much larger clone is one base off.

The germline V gene encodes CDR1 SQVTM and CDR2 ANQGSEA. Spanning cysteine to phenylalanine, the CDR3 consists of 14 amino acids. Solely the CDR3 DNA is kept, with 42 bases framed from the first base. V loses 6 bases at its end and J loses 3 bases; junction bases beyond the gene matches: 5. The source material was peripheral blood. This TCR was sampled from a woman aged 45 to 65 with acute or convalescent COVID-19. This sequence uses TRBV29-1 and TRBJ1-5; 10 middle bases align to TRBD1. DNA sequence: TGCAGCGTAGTCGGACAGGGGGTCAATCAGCCCCAGCATTTT. Its translation is CSVVGQGVNQPQHF.